These 21 T cell receptor beta chains share one sample of origin, sequenced in a study of T cell repertoires in cytomegalovirus infection. Via MiXCR, TCRdb re-called the reads, giving one row per CDR3 protein. The sample has around 310,000 distinct CDR3 sequences, 15% to 20% seen once. The sample consisted of PBMCs. Receptors were obtained from a human donor in good health (CMV status not recorded). Some clones in this sample may be carry-over from other donors' samples.

This clonotype was counted only a few times. This chain links TRBV20-1 with TRBJ2-3, with D unresolved. CDR1 and CDR2 from the germline V gene are DFQATT and SNEGSKA (reference sequence). This CDR3 region has 14 residues. Trimming stripped 3 bases from V and 10 bases from J, with 20 bases between. CDR3 in amino acids: CSASPDRMAHSQYF. The CDR3 DNA reads as TGCAGTGCTAGCCCCGATAGGATGGCCCATTCGCAGTATTTT.

This clonotype was detected a few times. The rearrangement joins TRBV7-9 to TRBJ2-5; TRBD1 aligns across 7 bases. The germline V gene encodes CDR1 SEHNR and CDR2 FQNEAQ (reference sequence). Losses at the gene ends were 9 bases for V and 2 bases for J; bases not matched to a gene: 6. The CDR3 has 13 amino acids. The CDR3 bases are TGTGCCAGTCGGACAGGCTATCAAGAGACCCAGTACTTC. Translated: CASRTGYQETQYF.

This clonotype was counted many times. V usage is TRBV12-3 or TRBV12-4 and J usage is TRBJ2-1, with TRBD2 as a possible D gene (6 bases). The CDR3 spans 12 residues. Trimming took off 7 bases at V and 7 bases at J, with 11 bases between the two ends. The CDR3 nucleotides read TGTGCCAGCACTCGGAGGGGAAATGAGCAGTTCTTC. Protein product: CASTRRGNEQFF.

In its sample, this clonotype was seen many times. The chain recombines TRBV10-3 with TRBJ2-7; D not resolved. Between the trimmed V and J ends, which lost 0 bases and 2 bases, there was a span of 14 bases. Looked up from germline, CDR1 is ENHRY and CDR2 is SYGVKD. This CDR3 comprises 16 residues. The CDR3 coding sequence is TGTGCCATCAGTGAGTCGATCCTTCCTCGAACCTACGAGCAGTACTTC. It translates to CAISESILPRTYEQYF.

In regard to this clonotype: A read error may explain this, as a much larger clone is one base away. The chain couples TRBV6-6 to TRBJ2-7; D may correspond to TRBD1 or TRBD2 (5 bases each). The ends were cut back, 5 bases at V and 0 bases at J, with 17 bases in the middle. This CDR3 spans 16 amino acids. Germline V gene sequence: CDR1 MNHNY, CDR2 SVGAGI (reference sequence). For the CDR3, the DNA is TGTGCCAGCAGTCCCCCCGGGGCCCGAAGCTCCTACGAGCAGTACTTC. It translates to CASSPPGARSSYEQYF.

The rearrangement uses TRBV12-3 or TRBV12-4 and TRBJ1-5, with unresolved D. There are 13 residues in the CDR3. V was shortened by 4 bases and J by 5 bases, with 9 bases between the two germline ends. CDR3 loop: CASSWTKDQPQHF. Written as DNA, the CDR3 is TGTGCCAGCAGTTGGACCAAGGATCAGCCCCAGCATTTT.

A few counts support this clonotype. V usage is TRBV4-1 and J usage is TRBJ2-7, with 7 bases identical to TRBD2. The CDR3 is made up of 14 amino acids. The V and J ends lost 4 bases and 2 bases, in that order; junction bases with no gene match: 5. Germline assignment: CDR1 MGHRA and CDR2 YSYEKL. CDR3 DNA: TGCGCCAGCAGCCCCCAGCGGGGAACCTACGAGCAGTACTTC. Its protein is CASSPQRGTYEQYF.

The table lists this clonotype with many counts. The V and J genes are TRBV7-2 and TRBJ1-2; TRBD1 might be the D (6 bases). Trimming took off 5 bases at V and 1 base at J, with 14 bases between the two ends. The length of the CDR3 is 15 residues. Germline lookup yields CDR1 SGHTA and CDR2 FQGNSA. CDR3 in amino acids: CASSPTTGRNYGYTF. The CDR3 DNA reads TGTGCCAGCAGCCCCACCACAGGGCGTAACTATGGCTACACCTTC. The full variable domain, its missing parts supplied by reference TRBV7-2 and TRBJ1-2, is GAGVSQSPSNKVTEKGKDVELRCDPISGHTALYWYRQSLGQGLEFLIYFQGNSAPDKSGLPSDRFSAERTGGSVSTLTIQRTQQEDSAVYLCASSPTTGRNYGYTFGSGTRLTVV.

DNA for the CDR3: TGTGCCACCGAAGCGGGGCATTCAGGAGATGAGCAGTTCTTC. Protein: CATEAGHSGDEQFF. The chain couples TRBV19 to TRBJ2-1; 7 positions agree with TRBD2. The V gene's germline CDR1 is LNHDA and CDR2 SQIVND (reference sequence). The CDR3 totals 14 residues. J was trimmed by 8 bases and V by 10 bases; bases with no gene match: 14. Using reference TRBV19 and TRBJ2-1 for the parts outside the CDR3, the full variable domain is DGGITQSPKYLFRKEGQNVTLSCEQNLNHDAMYWYRQDPGQGLRLIYYSQIVNDFQKGDIAEGYSVSREKKESFPLTVTSAQKNPTAFYLCATEAGHSGDEQFFGPGTRLTVL.

The sample holds a few counts of this clonotype. The rearrangement uses TRBV7-9 and TRBJ2-3; D gene unclear. V was trimmed by 1 base and J by 2 bases, leaving 16 bases between them. Germline CDR1 is SEHNR and CDR2 is FQNEAQ (reference sequence). This CDR3 contains 17 residues. CDR3: CASSLGWERKLTDTQYF. The CDR3 bases are TGTGCCAGCAGCTTAGGGTGGGAACGGAAGCTCACAGATACGCAGTATTTT.

This clonotype was recorded at least ten times. The genes are TRBV6-2 or TRBV6-3 and TRBJ2-2; 7 bases line up with TRBD1. The CDR3 consists of 14 residues. CDR1 is MNHEY, CDR2 SVGEGT, per germline. The V and J ends lost 5 bases and 3 bases, in that order; junction bases with no gene match: 3. As DNA, the CDR3 is TGTGCCAGCAGTGGACAGGATCACACCGGGGAGCTGTTTTTT. Its protein is CASSGQDHTGELFF.

This clonotype turned up a few times. The chain recombines TRBV4-1 with TRBJ2-1; D tentatively fits TRBD1 or TRBD2 (5 bases each). The CDR3 spans 12 residues. Germline assignment: CDR1 MGHRA and CDR2 YSYEKL. V lost 3 bases and J lost 10, with 10 bases in between. The CDR3 DNA sequence: TGCGCCAGCAGCCATAAATGGGGGGAGCAGTTCTTC. Its translation is CASSHKWGEQFF.

In its sample, this clonotype was seen many times. The chain couples TRBV12-3 or TRBV12-4 to TRBJ2-6; TRBD1 agrees at 7 bases. This CDR3 contains 18 residues. The ends lost 6 bases at V and 0 bases at J; junction bases unmatched: 11. CDR3: CASRWTGRGISGANVLTF. CDR3 nucleotide sequence: TGTGCCAGCAGATGGACAGGCCGTGGCATCTCTGGGGCCAACGTCCTGACTTTC.

The rearrangement uses TRBV6-5 and TRBJ2-3; D is undetermined. The CDR3 totals 21 residues. Between the trimmed V and J ends, which lost 0 bases and 0 bases, there was a span of 25 bases. Looked up from germline, CDR1 is MNHEY and CDR2 is SVGAGI. The CDR3 DNA reads TGTGCCAGCAGTTACTCAGAGTTAGGGCAAAACACCCAAAAAAGCACAGATACGCAGTATTTT. Translating it yields CASSYSELGQNTQKSTDTQYF.

The sample holds a few counts of this clonotype. The chain links TRBV5-6 to TRBJ2-2, with TRBD1 matching 9 bases. CDR1 and CDR2 from the germline V gene are SGHDT and YYEEEE. The CDR3 covers 16 residues. The trim removed 7 bases at V and 5 bases at J, leaving 12 bases unmatched. The CDR3 nucleotides read TGTGCCAGCGGAAGGATAACAGGGGGCAAGACCGGGGAGCTGTTTTTT. Protein sequence: CASGRITGGKTGELFF.

This clonotype was recorded many times. The chain combines TRBV20-1 with TRBJ1-2; possible D gene TRBD1, 6 bases. The germline gives CDR1 DFQATT, CDR2 SNEGSKA (reference sequence). The CDR3 has 14 residues. Trimming shortened V by 0 bases and J by 8 bases, and 16 bases separated the two germline ends. CDR3: CSARDWGAVDGYTF. The CDR3 coding sequence is TGCAGTGCTAGAGATTGGGGGGCGGTCGACGGCTACACCTTC.

In this sample, this clonotype turned up many times. The chain uses TRBV7-2 and TRBJ2-1; D unresolved. Trimming shortened V by 5 bases and J by 0 bases, and 2 bases separated the two germline ends. Germline CDR1 and CDR2: SGHTA and FQGNSA. The CDR3 length is 12 residues. The CDR3 reads CASSVSYNEQFF. In DNA, the CDR3 is TGTGCCAGCAGCGTCTCCTACAATGAGCAGTTCTTC.

This clonotype has more than one count but fewer than ten. This sequence joins TRBV6-1 and TRBJ2-7; TRBD2 aligns across 9 bases. The CDR3 runs 16 residues. The V gene's germline CDR1 is MNHNS and CDR2 SASEGT. The junction had 13 bases not matched to a gene; V was cut back by 5 bases and J by 5 bases. In nucleotides, the CDR3 is TGTGCCAGCAGTAGCAGGAGCGGGGGGTCGGTAAACGAGCAGTACTTC. Translated: CASSSRSGGSVNEQYF.

This clonotype has ten or more counts. The chain combines TRBV20-1 with TRBJ1-5, with D perhaps matching TRBD1 (5 bases). V was cut by 6 bases and J by 0 bases, with 21 bases left in between. Germline assignment: CDR1 DFQATT and CDR2 SNEGSKA (reference sequence). The CDR3 length is 17 residues. CDR3 sequence: CSARTGGRLYSNQPQHF. In DNA, the CDR3 is TGCAGTGCCCGTACGGGGGGTCGACTATATAGCAATCAGCCCCAGCATTTT.

This clonotype was found a few times. CDR3 coding DNA: TGTGCCAGCACAACCTATAGCAATCAGCCCCAGCATTTT. Its translation: CASTTYSNQPQHF. The chain has TRBV12-3 or TRBV12-4 and TRBJ1-5; D gene uncertain. Trimming stripped 7 bases from V and 0 bases from J, with 7 bases between. There are 13 residues in the CDR3.

V usage is TRBV7-9 and J usage is TRBJ2-5; TRBD1 aligns across 10 bases. CDR1 is SEHNR, CDR2 FQNEAQ, per germline (reference sequence). J lost 4 bases, V lost 5 bases, and 7 bases had no gene match. The CDR3 is made up of 15 amino acids. DNA for the CDR3: TGTGCCAGCAGCCGTCCGGGACAGGGGAGAGAGACCCAGTACTTC. Protein product: CASSRPGQGRETQYF. The variable domain in full, completed from reference TRBV7-9 and TRBJ2-5, reads DTGVSQNPRHKITKRGQNVTFRCDPISEHNRLYWYRQTLGQGPEFLTYFQNEAQLEKSRLLSDRFSAERPKGSFSTLEIQRTEQGDSAMYLCASSRPGQGRETQYFGPGTRLLVL.